The text below deals with one T cell receptor (beta chain). This specimen comes from a study of T cell changes during pregnancy in multiple sclerosis. Trimming took 8 bases from V and 4 from J, leaving 8 bases between them. The germline gives CDR1 LNHDA, CDR2 SQIVND (reference sequence). The CDR3 consists of 11 residues. Clones were read by immunoSEQ multiplex PCR, and TCRdb kept only the in-frame ones, dropping some. The table includes about 38,000 clones, 80% to 95% detected once. V and J are TRBV19 and TRBJ1-1; D remains unclear. The input for sequencing was CD4+ T cells from peripheral blood mononuclear cells, taken after pregnancy. This receptor was identified in a female donor in good health, enrolled as a control in a pregnancy study. CDR3 DNA: TGTGCCAGTTCGGGAGGCACTGAAGCTTTCTTT. Its translation is CASSGGTEAFF.